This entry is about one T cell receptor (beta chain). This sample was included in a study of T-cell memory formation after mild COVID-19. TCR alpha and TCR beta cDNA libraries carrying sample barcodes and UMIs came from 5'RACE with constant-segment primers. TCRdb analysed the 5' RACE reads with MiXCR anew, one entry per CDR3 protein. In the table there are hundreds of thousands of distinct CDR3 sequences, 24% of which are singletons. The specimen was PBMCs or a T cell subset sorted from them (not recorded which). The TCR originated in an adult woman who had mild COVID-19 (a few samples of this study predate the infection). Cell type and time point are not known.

The CDR3: CASSSYRGTEAFF. DNA of the CDR3: TGTGCCAGCAGCTCATACAGGGGCACTGAAGCTTTCTTT. The genes are TRBV7-9 and TRBJ1-1; TRBD1 aligns across 7 bases. The V segment lost 4 bases and the J segment 4 bases; nucleotides outside the gene matches: 3. Germline V CDR1 and CDR2: SEHNR, FQNEAQ (reference sequence). This CDR3 region has 13 residues.